A single sample gave rise to the 29 T cell receptor beta chains below, sequenced in a study of early T cells in non-severe SARS-CoV-2 infection. Using its own MiXCR run on the 5' RACE reads, TCRdb lists one record per CDR3 protein. There are under 60,000 distinct CDR3 sequences in the sample; about 10% occur only once, and 4.5% lies in the top ten. Sequencing input: whole blood. The receptors come from an adult who was a healthcare worker with PCR-confirmed SARS-CoV-2 infection or an uninfected control (not recorded which).

This clonotype was seen a few times. This rearrangement joins TRBV7-2 to TRBJ1-5; 7 bases fit TRBD1. This CDR3 has 13 residues. Germline V CDR1 and CDR2: SGHTA, FQGNSA. Unmatched junction bases numbered 6, after V lost 6 bases and J lost 7 bases. The CDR3 nucleotides are TGTGCCAGCAGGATACAGGGGCGGCAGCCCCAGCATTTT. As protein: CASRIQGRQPQHF.

This chain joins TRBV19 and TRBJ1-6; no reliable D call. The V end lost 1 base, the J end lost 10 bases, and 11 bases lay between the germline ends. The CDR3 totals 14 residues. Germline V gene data show CDR1 as LNHDA and CDR2 as SQIVND (reference sequence). This chain's CDR3 is CASSIVPAQSPLHF. The CDR3 DNA follows: TGTGCCAGTAGTATAGTACCGGCCCAATCACCCCTCCACTTT.

The chain combines TRBV30 with TRBJ1-1; D is possibly TRBD1 (6 bases). The V end was cut by 7 bases, the J end by 0 bases, with 12 bases between. The CDR3 extends over 13 amino acids. The germline V gene has CDR1 GTSNPN and CDR2 SVGIG (reference sequence). The CDR3 region is CASTGQLNTEAFF. CDR3 sequence (DNA): TGTGCCTCTACAGGGCAACTGAACACTGAAGCTTTCTTT. Based on the CDR3 plus reference TRBV30 and TRBJ1-1, the full variable domain is SQTIHQWPATLVQPVGSPLSLECTVEGTSNPNLYWYRQAAGRGLQLLFYSVGIGQISSEVPQNLSASRPQDRQFILSSKKLLLSDSGFYLCASTGQLNTEAFFGQGTRLTVV.

This clonotype was seen more than once but under ten times. The genes are TRBV15 and TRBJ2-7; 9 nucleotides match TRBD1. This CDR3 contains 14 residues. CDR1 LNHNV and CDR2 YYDKDF come from the germline V gene (reference sequence). The J segment lost 5 bases and the V segment lost 5 bases, leaving 7 bases of the junction unmatched. CDR3 nucleotides: TGTGCCACCAGCCGGGACAGGGAGGTTGACGAGCAGTACTTC. This sequence encodes CATSRDREVDEQYF.

At least ten counts were recorded for this clonotype. The chain employs TRBV5-4 and TRBJ2-5; D unresolved. The CDR3 is made up of 14 amino acids. With 4 bases removed from V and 5 bases from J, the gap between germline ends came to 15 bases. Looked up from germline, CDR1 is SGHNT and CDR2 is YYREEE (reference sequence). The CDR3 region has the DNA TGTGCCAGCAGCCCGGAGCTCCAGGCGGAGACCCAGTACTTC. Its translation is CASSPELQAETQYF.

This clonotype was found a few times. J is TRBJ2-2 and V is TRBV6-4; tentative D call: TRBD1 (5 bases). This CDR3 is 14 amino acids long. Trimming cost V 4 bases and J 3 bases, with 9 bases left between them. CDR1 and CDR2 from the germline V gene are MRHNA and SNTAGT. In nucleotides, the CDR3 is TGTGCCAGCAGTGTGGGCAGGGACACCGGGGAGCTGTTTTTT. Its translation: CASSVGRDTGELFF.

This clonotype was seen a few times. DNA for the CDR3: TGTGCCAGCAGTAAGACAGGGGTCGGTGTCACTGAAGCTTTCTTT. This encodes CASSKTGVGVTEAFF. V and J are TRBV12-3 or TRBV12-4 and TRBJ1-1; 8 nucleotides agree with TRBD1. The CDR3 sequence is 15 residues long. Unmatched junction bases numbered 9, after V lost 5 bases and J lost 4 bases.

This clonotype was detected a few times. The gene calls are TRBV6-2 or TRBV6-3 and TRBJ2-3; no clear D gene. Trimming removed 0 bases from V and 3 bases from J, with 13 bases in between. CDR1 and CDR2 from the germline V gene are MNHEY and SVGEGT. CDR3 length equals 16 residues. CDR3 coding DNA: TGTGCCAGCAGTTACTCCACGAATGACCAGACAGATACGCAGTATTTT. Translation: CASSYSTNDQTDTQYF.

In its sample, this clonotype was seen many times. This chain links TRBV30 with TRBJ2-3; D gene uncertain. Trimming removed 2 bases from V and 1 base from J, with 10 bases in between. The length of the CDR3 is 14 residues. CDR1 and CDR2 from the germline V gene are GTSNPN and SVGIG (reference sequence). CDR3 region: CAWSPRTGTDTQYF. The DNA for the CDR3 is TGTGCCTGGAGTCCTCGGACCGGCACAGATACGCAGTATTTT.

This clonotype has a count of ten or more. The rearrangement uses TRBV28 and TRBJ1-5, with TRBD1 matching 7 bases. With 7 bases clipped from V and 6 bases from J, the junction kept 12 bases outside the gene matches. The V gene's germline CDR1 is MDHEN and CDR2 SYDVKM. The CDR3 extends over 15 amino acids. The CDR3 loop reads CASIAEGTDSQPQHF. The CDR3 coding sequence is TGTGCCAGCATCGCAGAAGGGACAGACAGTCAGCCCCAGCATTTT. Full variable domain (rest looked up from reference TRBV28 and TRBJ1-5): DVKVTQSSRYLVKRTGEKVFLECVQDMDHENMFWYRQDPGLGLRLIYFSYDVKMKEKGDIPEGYSVSREKKERFSLILESASTNQTSMYLCASIAEGTDSQPQHFGDGTRLSIL.

This clonotype appeared many times. The chain recombines TRBV29-1 with TRBJ2-3, with 7 nucleotides matching TRBD2. The CDR3 is 13 residues long. In germline, CDR1 is SQVTM, CDR2 ANQGSEA. V lost 5 bases to trimming and J lost 1 base; unmatched junction nucleotides: 3. In nucleotides, the CDR3 is TGCAGCGTTCGCACTAGCGGCACAGATACGCAGTATTTT. Protein sequence: CSVRTSGTDTQYF.

CDR3 amino acids: CASSQPDRVHEQYF. The CDR3 bases are TGTGCCAGCAGCCAACCCGACAGGGTTCACGAGCAGTACTTC. The J gene is TRBJ2-7, the V gene TRBV4-2; 7 bases are a match to TRBD1. The ends lost 2 bases at V and 5 bases at J; junction bases unmatched: 6. The CDR3 is made up of 14 amino acids. CDR1 is LGHNA, CDR2 YNFKEQ, per germline.

This clonotype was seen a few times. V gene TRBV29-1 combines with J gene TRBJ2-7, with D maybe TRBD1 (6 bases). The CDR3 contains 11 residues. The germline V gene has CDR1 SQVTM and CDR2 ANQGSEA. Trimming left V 7 bases short and J 1 base short, with 8 bases between. The CDR3 is CSAGQSYEQYF. In DNA, the CDR3 is TGCAGCGCTGGACAGTCCTACGAGCAGTACTTC.

This clonotype was detected a few times. This chain connects TRBV4-1 to TRBJ2-3; D not resolved. The V end was cut by 0 bases, the J end by 0 bases, with 10 bases between. This CDR3 has 16 amino acids. Germline CDR1 and CDR2: MGHRA and YSYEKL. This CDR3 is CASSQEAFPSTDTQYF. The CDR3 bases are TGCGCCAGCAGCCAAGAGGCGTTCCCTAGCACAGATACGCAGTATTTT.

This clonotype was counted at least ten times. This chain joins TRBV19 and TRBJ2-3; TRBD1 agrees at 9 bases. Germline V gene data show CDR1 as LNHDA and CDR2 as SQIVND (reference sequence). Losses at the gene ends were 6 bases for V and 2 bases for J; bases not matched to a gene: 6. The CDR3 sequence is 15 residues long. DNA of the CDR3: TGTGCCAGTAGCCAGGACAGGGGAAACACAGATACGCAGTATTTT. Translation gives CASSQDRGNTDTQYF.

A single count supports this clonotype. This may arise from a read error, as a much more abundant clone is one base away. CDR3 region: CVSSFTIGEQYF. The CDR3 region has the DNA TGTGTCAGCAGCTTTACAATAGGCGAGCAGTACTTC. The chain carries TRBV7-2 and TRBJ2-7; D is unresolved. Germline V gene lookup returns CDR1 SGHTA and CDR2 FQGNSA. The CDR3 is made up of 12 amino acids. The full variable domain, its missing parts supplied by reference TRBV7-2 and TRBJ2-7, is GAGVSQSPSNKVTEKGKDVELRCDPISGHTALYWYRQSLGQGLEFLIYFQGNSAPDKSGLPSDRFSAERTGGSVSTLTIQRTQQEDSAVYLCVSSFTIGEQYFGPGTRLTVT.

There are many counts of this clonotype. The chain carries TRBV7-9 and TRBJ1-4; tentative D call: TRBD1 (5 bases). This CDR3 spans 14 amino acids. Germline loops: CDR1 SEHNR, CDR2 FQNEAQ (reference sequence). V lost 5 bases and J 8 bases, leaving 15 bases between the germline ends. The CDR3 DNA is TGTGCCAGCAGCGCAGAGGGGCGGAGAGAAAAACTGTTTTTT. Protein: CASSAEGRREKLFF.

Only a few counts were recorded for this clonotype. J is TRBJ2-3 and V is TRBV5-4; a weak D match, TRBD2 (5 bases). Looked up from germline, CDR1 is SGHNT and CDR2 is YYREEE (reference sequence). The CDR3 length is 14 residues. Trimming cost V 4 bases and J 3 bases, with 12 bases left between them. This chain's CDR3 is CASSPRGKTDTQYF. CDR3 coding DNA: TGTGCCAGCAGCCCCCGAGGGAAGACAGATACGCAGTATTTT.

This clonotype was counted a few times. This chain connects TRBV23-1 to TRBJ2-1, with a weak D call TRBD1 (5 bases). TRBV23-1 is an ORF, with its function uncertain. V was cut by 6 bases and J by 7 bases, with 10 bases left in between. The CDR3 loop spans 12 amino acids. In DNA form, the CDR3 reads TGCGCCAGCAGGGGGCTAAGGAATGAGCAGTTCTTC. It is translated as CASRGLRNEQFF.

In its sample, this clonotype was seen a few times. The V gene is TRBV30, the J gene TRBJ1-5, with 7 bases matching TRBD1. Per germline, CDR1 GTSNPN and CDR2 SVGIG (reference sequence). The ends lost 4 bases at V and 6 bases at J; junction bases unmatched: 6. CDR3 length: 13 amino acids. CDR3 sequence reads: CAWTGQDGQPQHF. The DNA for the CDR3 is TGTGCCTGGACAGGACAGGATGGTCAGCCCCAGCATTTT.

In its sample, this clonotype was seen many times. The chain is built from TRBV9 and TRBJ2-1, with 12 nucleotides matching TRBD2. The CDR3 contains 19 residues. CDR1 is SGDLS, CDR2 YYNGEE, per germline. The J segment lost 2 bases and the V segment lost 0 bases, leaving 9 bases of the junction unmatched. CDR3 amino acids: CASSVGLAGAYGPYNEQFF. CDR3 DNA: TGTGCCAGCAGCGTAGGACTAGCGGGAGCATACGGGCCCTACAATGAGCAGTTCTTC.

The rearrangement links TRBV9 to TRBJ2-1, with D tentatively TRBD1 or TRBD2 (5 bases each). The CDR3 runs to 15 residues. V lost 0 bases and J 4 bases, leaving 11 bases between the germline ends. Germline values: CDR1 SGDLS, CDR2 YYNGEE. Here the CDR3 DNA reads TGTGCCAGCAGCGTAGAAGGGGACCATTACAATGAGCAGTTCTTC. This encodes CASSVEGDHYNEQFF.

This clonotype appeared many times. The chain uses TRBV12-2 and TRBJ2-7; the table's TRBD1 call for D was not verified on the DNA. TRBV12-2 is annotated as a pseudogene. CDR3 length equals 15 residues. The CDR3: CASRKRGTGTYEQYF. Here the CDR3 DNA reads TGTGCAAGTCGCAAGCGGGGGACAGGGACCTACGAGCAGTACTTC.

This clonotype was recorded a few times. V is TRBV9 and J is TRBJ1-6; D is unresolved. Per the germline V gene, CDR1 is SGDLS and CDR2 is YYNGEE. Trimming shortened V by 4 bases and J by 8 bases, and 13 bases separated the two germline ends. The CDR3 totals 14 residues. CDR3: CASSLRDRDSPLHF. CDR3 nucleotide sequence: TGTGCCAGCAGCTTGAGGGATAGAGATTCACCCCTCCACTTT.

V and J are TRBV9 and TRBJ1-2; D gene ambiguous. The V gene lost 4 bases and the J gene lost 2 bases, with 24 bases spanning the gap. The germline V gene has CDR1 SGDLS and CDR2 YYNGEE. There are 18 residues in the CDR3. The CDR3 nucleotides are TGTGCCAGCAGCCCCCGCACCCCCGGGATGGTGTCCAACTATGGCTACACCTTC. Protein sequence: CASSPRTPGMVSNYGYTF.

In this sample, this clonotype turned up many times. The rearrangement links TRBV5-1 to TRBJ1-4; D unclear. CDR3 length: 14 amino acids. The germline V gene encodes CDR1 SGHRS and CDR2 YFSETQ. The germline V and J ends were trimmed by 2 bases and 4 bases, with 9 bases remaining between them. CDR3 coding DNA: TGCGCCAGCAGCTTAGGAAGTGGTAATGAAAAACTGTTTTTT. The encoded protein is CASSLGSGNEKLFF.

The V and J genes are TRBV7-2 and TRBJ1-2; 7 positions match TRBD1. Germline V CDR1 and CDR2: SGHTA, FQGNSA. Germline trimming cut 6 bases from V and 0 bases from J; bases unmatched to any gene: 7. The CDR3 has 15 amino acids. The CDR3 DNA is TGTGCCAGCAGGCACGGCGGGACAGCTAACTATGGCTACACCTTC. Protein sequence: CASRHGGTANYGYTF.

In this sample, this clonotype turned up a few times. The chain employs TRBV6-1 and TRBJ1-4, with 10 nucleotides matching TRBD1. The CDR3 has 13 residues. The J segment lost 7 bases and the V segment lost 8 bases, leaving 4 bases of the junction unmatched. Germline-derived CDR1 and CDR2 are MNHNS and SASEGT. As DNA, the CDR3 is TGTGCCAGCTCGGGACAGGGGATTGAAAAACTGTTTTTT. Its protein is CASSGQGIEKLFF.

This clonotype was found many times. This chain uses TRBV20-1 with TRBJ1-1; D not certain. CDR3 length: 15 residues. CDR1 is DFQATT, CDR2 SNEGSKA, per germline (reference sequence). The V gene lost 1 base and the J gene lost 0 bases, with 12 bases spanning the gap. The CDR3 sequence: CSARGPRGMNTEAFF. In DNA form, the CDR3 reads TGCAGTGCTAGAGGGCCCCGCGGGATGAACACTGAAGCTTTCTTT.